Described below is a single TCR beta chain sequence and its context. Recruited during active infection, patients (from Seattle) were subsequently followed longitudinally. This specimen belongs to a study of blood T cell repertoires in COVID-19. Study-level information: Donors in the United States, Italy and Spain gave samples during acute or convalescent COVID-19. PBMCs, B-cell-depleted T cells, or T cells provided the cDNA or gDNA that made up the material.

Trimming cost V 5 bases and J 4 bases, with 9 bases left between them. This CDR3 contains 13 residues. Germline-derived CDR1 and CDR2 are MNHEY and SVGAGI. Original methodology: Estimation of nucleated cell counts relied on the amplification of reference gene primers. Using immunoSEQ multiplex PCR, the repertoire was profiled, and TCRdb retains in-frame clones only, with some absent. The D gene and trimming were derived from the DNA, and the V and J assignments and clone size from that table. The sample has 180,000 or so clones; 81% are singletons. This TCR derives from a woman in her thirties or forties with COVID-19, enrolled during active disease. The sample was peripheral blood. This chain uses TRBV6-5 with TRBJ1-3; no firm D call. For the CDR3, the DNA is TGTGCCAGCAGTCGGGGAGTCGGAAACACCATATATTTT. It specifies CASSRGVGNTIYF.